This is a list of T cell receptor beta chains from one sample in a study of technical replicates of blood from a few donors. Repertoires were generated with immunoSEQ multiplex PCR, while TCRdb's copy carries only in-frame clones and drops some. The top ten clones hold approximately 0.2% of a sample with about 70,000 clones, 95% to 99% of them seen once. Sequenced material: T cells isolated from PBMCs. Receptors originate from a human donor in good health. Each CDR3 is given with its conserved first and last residue. Fields, in order: J gene, clone size, V gene, D gene, CDR3 protein, CDR3 DNA. D genes are given only for firm matches. Clone size is given for some rows only: seen once, a few or many times, or a class if the clone is expanded.

TRBJ2-7	-	TRBV4-1	-	CASSQGVRAGRDEQYF	TGCGCCAGCAGCCAAGGGGTCAGGGCCGGACGGGACGAGCAGTACTTC
TRBJ2-2	once	TRBV9	TRBD2	CASSGGGAWLAGDGELFF	TGTGCCAGCAGCGGAGGAGGGGCTTGGCTAGCGGGAGACGGGGAGCTGTTTTTT
TRBJ2-7	-	TRBV5-1	-	CASSLDRVEEQYF	TGCGCCAGCAGCTTGGACAGGGTTGAAGAGCAGTACTTC
TRBJ2-7	-	TRBV7-3	-	CASSLYRENEQYF	TGTGCCAGCAGCTTATACAGGGAGAACGAGCAGTACTTC
TRBJ2-3	-	TRBV9	TRBD2	CASSSTSGGSTDTQYF	TGTGCCAGCAGCTCAACAAGCGGGGGAAGCACAGATACGCAGTATTTT
TRBJ1-1	-	TRBV25-1	-	CASSEGQNTEAFF	TGTGCCAGCAGTGAAGGACAGAACACTGAAGCTTTCTTT
TRBJ2-7	-	TRBV9	-	CASSVGDNSYEQYF	TGTGCCAGCAGCGTAGGAGACAACTCCTACGAGCAGTACTTC
TRBJ1-2	-	TRBV27	-	CASSSGGAGGYTF	TGTGCCAGCAGTTCCGGGGGGGCTGGTGGCTACACCTTC
TRBJ2-7	-	TRBV15	-	CATSQGWEQYF	TGTGCCACCAGCCAGGGTTGGGAGCAGTACTTC
TRBJ2-1	once	TRBV27	-	CASSSGNGEQFF	TGTGCCAGCAGTTCGGGAAATGGAGAGCAGTTCTTC
TRBJ1-1	-	TRBV27	-	CASSSTNTEAFF	TGTGCCAGCAGTTCTACGAACACTGAAGCTTTCTTT
TRBJ2-1	-	TRBV9	TRBD2	CASSATGTSGNEQFF	TGTGCCAGCAGCGCCACCGGGACTAGCGGCAATGAGCAGTTCTTC
TRBJ2-7	-	TRBV2	TRBD1	CASSRDRDRLQYF	TGTGCCAGCTCGAGAGACCGGGACAGACTACAGTACTTC
TRBJ2-5	-	TRBV12-5	TRBD2	CASGLGVSGGQETQYF	TGTGCTAGTGGTTTGGGGGTCAGCGGGGGGCAAGAGACCCAGTACTTC
TRBJ2-7	-	TRBV25-1	TRBD1	CASSEWKSDRGSYEQYF	TGTGCCAGCAGTGAATGGAAGAGTGACAGGGGCTCCTACGAGCAGTACTTC
TRBJ2-7	-	TRBV9	TRBD2	CASSTGWSGSYEQYF	TGTGCCAGCAGCACTGGGTGGAGCGGGAGCTACGAGCAGTACTTC
TRBJ2-2	once	TRBV28	-	CASSLGGSTGELFF	TGTGCCAGCAGTCTGGGGGGAAGCACCGGGGAGCTGTTTTTT
TRBJ2-2	few	TRBV5-1	TRBD2	CASRLGLAGLTGELFF	TGCGCCAGCAGGCTAGGACTAGCGGGATTGACCGGGGAGCTGTTTTTT
TRBJ2-1	-	TRBV7-2	-	CASSLEAALRGDEQFF	TGTGCCAGCAGCTTAGAGGCCGCCCTACGCGGCGATGAGCAGTTCTTC
TRBJ1-1	once	TRBV11-2	-	CASSSNTANTEAFF	TGTGCCAGCAGCTCGAACACAGCTAACACTGAAGCTTTCTTT
TRBJ1-2	-	TRBV5-1	-	CASSLARAGIGDGYTF	TGCGCCAGCAGCTTGGCCAGGGCCGGAATAGGGGATGGCTACACCTTC
TRBJ2-4	-	TRBV28	-	CASSLSGKAKNIQYF	TGTGCCAGCAGTTTATCCGGGAAAGCCAAAAACATTCAGTACTTC
TRBJ2-1	-	TRBV5-1	-	CASSLGTQNEQFF	TGCGCCAGCAGCTTAGGGACACAAAATGAGCAGTTCTTC
TRBJ1-5	-	TRBV13	-	CASSLQGQPQHF	TGTGCCAGCAGCTTGCAGGGGCAGCCCCAGCATTTT
TRBJ1-5	-	TRBV11-2	-	CASSLGGGTGQPQHF	TGTGCCAGCAGCTTAGGAGGGGGAACGGGTCAGCCCCAGCATTTT
TRBJ1-4	once	TRBV30	-	CAWSLGGANEKLFF	TGTGCCTGGAGCCTCGGGGGGGCTAATGAAAAACTGTTTTTT
TRBJ2-2	-	TRBV10-1	TRBD2	CASSAGGSFTGELFF	TGCGCCAGCAGTGCAGGCGGGAGCTTTACCGGGGAGCTGTTTTTT
TRBJ2-1	-	TRBV10-3	TRBD2	CAISEQREPYNEQFF	TGTGCCATCAGTGAGCAGCGGGAACCCTACAATGAGCAGTTCTTC
TRBJ2-5	-	TRBV5-1	-	CASSLSPGEVLETQYF	TGCGCCAGCAGCTTGTCACCGGGAGAGGTCCTAGAGACCCAGTACTTC
TRBJ1-1	-	TRBV29-1	-	CSVGANTEAFF	TGCAGCGTGGGGGCCAACACTGAAGCTTTCTTT
TRBJ1-5	-	TRBV7-8	-	CASSLTVFFRVTQPQHF	TGTGCCAGCAGCTTAACGGTTTTTTTCAGGGTAACCCAGCCCCAGCATTTT
TRBJ2-1	-	TRBV19	-	CASSPRNSGTYNEQFF	TGTGCCAGTAGTCCTCGTAATAGCGGTACATACAATGAGCAGTTCTTC
TRBJ2-3	-	TRBV5-4	TRBD2	CASREGLAQIDTQYF	TGTGCCAGCAGGGAGGGACTAGCTCAAATTGATACGCAGTATTTT
TRBJ2-1	-	TRBV25-1	-	CASSEWQHSSYNEQFF	TGTGCCAGCAGTGAATGGCAGCACAGCTCCTACAATGAGCAGTTCTTC
TRBJ2-1	once	TRBV6-5	TRBD1	CASIPGQGTGEQFF	TGTGCCAGCATACCGGGACAGGGGACCGGTGAGCAGTTCTTC
TRBJ2-3	-	TRBV9	-	CASSVGGPQNTQYF	TGTGCCAGCAGCGTCGGCGGGCCGCAGAATACGCAGTATTTT
TRBJ2-7	-	TRBV11-1	-	CASSLAAGALIYEQYF	TGTGCCAGCAGCTTAGCGGCAGGGGCCCTGATCTACGAGCAGTACTTC
TRBJ2-1	-	TRBV23-1	TRBD2	CASSHVLLAGERNEQFF	TGCGCCAGCAGTCACGTTTTACTAGCGGGAGAGCGAAATGAGCAGTTCTTC
TRBJ2-1	-	TRBV29-1	-	CSGRGNEQFF	TGCAGCGGGAGAGGCAATGAGCAGTTCTTC
TRBJ1-2	-	TRBV9	-	CASSVLGELNYGYTF	TGTGCCAGCAGCGTATTGGGAGAGTTGAACTATGGCTACACCTTC
TRBJ2-7	-	TRBV4-1	TRBD2	CASRRTSASYEQYF	TGCGCCAGCAGACGAACTAGCGCATCCTACGAGCAGTACTTC
TRBJ2-7	-	TRBV9	TRBD2	CASSVGSGSSYEQYF	TGTGCCAGCAGCGTAGGGAGCGGGAGCTCCTACGAGCAGTACTTC
TRBJ1-1	-	TRBV11-3	-	CASSYGHENTEAFF	TGTGCCAGCAGCTACGGACACGAGAACACTGAAGCTTTCTTT
TRBJ2-1	-	TRBV7-8	TRBD2	CASSLAGGHDNNEQFF	TGTGCCAGCAGCTTAGCGGGAGGGCATGACAACAATGAGCAGTTCTTC
TRBJ2-5	-	TRBV7-9	-	CASSAPGQETQYF	TGTGCCAGCAGCGCACCGGGACAAGAGACCCAGTACTTC
TRBJ1-5	-	TRBV6-1	TRBD1	CASRALQGGYQPQHF	TGTGCCAGCAGGGCACTACAGGGGGGATATCAGCCCCAGCATTTT
TRBJ2-5	-	TRBV29-1	-	CSVGGRLQETQYF	TGCAGCGTGGGGGGGCGGCTTCAAGAGACCCAGTACTTC
TRBJ2-1	-	TRBV19	TRBD2	CASASLTSGRYNEQFF	TGTGCCAGTGCTTCTCTAACTAGCGGGAGGTACAATGAGCAGTTCTTC
TRBJ1-5	-	TRBV19	-	CASSKFRDTNQPQHF	TGTGCCAGTAGTAAATTCCGGGACACCAATCAGCCCCAGCATTTT
TRBJ2-1	-	TRBV13	TRBD1	CASSFGTAYNEQFF	TGTGCCAGCAGCTTCGGGACAGCGTACAATGAGCAGTTCTTC
TRBJ2-7	-	TRBV29-1	-	CSATKGQITYEQYF	TGCAGCGCGACAAAAGGACAGATCACCTACGAGCAGTACTTC